This T cell receptor (beta chain) emerged from a study of blood T cell repertoires in COVID-19. Study in general: The study drew acute and convalescent COVID-19 samples from the United States, Italy and Spain. The cDNA or gDNA used as material had been derived from T cells, B-cell-depleted T cells, or PBMCs.

As originally analysed: Estimates of nucleated cell counts were drawn from the amplification of reference gene primers. Assay used: immunoSEQ multiplex PCR; TCRdb lists only in-frame clones, some missing. V and J calls and clone size are those listed in that table; D and trimming were worked out from the DNA. The data hold 130,000 to 150,000 clones, with around 90% observed a single time. From germline, CDR1 is LGHDT and CDR2 YNNKEL (reference sequence). J gave up 7 bases and V 0 bases, and 7 bases lay outside the gene matches. There are 17 residues in the CDR3. Sequencing was done on a sample of peripheral blood. This TCR derives from a human donor in a cohort sampled during active COVID-19. The chain combines TRBV3-1 (or the pseudogene TRBV3-2) with TRBJ2-1, with 12 bases lining up with TRBD2. CDR3 nucleotides: TGTGCCAGCAGCCAAGAGGAGCTAGCGGGGGGGCGAAATGAGCAGTTCTTC. Translating it yields CASSQEELAGGRNEQFF.